The sequence of this TCR beta chain was determined in a study of glioma-infiltrating T cells after dendritic cell vaccination. Primers: 60 V beta forward and 13 J beta reverse. TCRdb's table, derived via immunoSEQ multiplex PCR, lists solely in-frame clones and lacks some. Here the sample spans roughly 100,000 clones, about 90% being singletons. Trimming took 1 base from V and 4 from J, leaving 14 bases between them. The germline CDR1 and CDR2 sequences are SGHVS and FQNEAQ. The CDR3 is 16 amino acids. Indicated time point: after dendritic cell vaccination, including at tumor progression/relapse. All glioblastoma patients lacked an isocitrate dehydrogenase mutation.

The receptor was isolated from a human donor with glioblastoma. The rearrangement uses TRBV7-8 and TRBJ1-5; D perhaps matches TRBD1 (5 bases). The specimen comprised blood, sampled after dendritic cell vaccination. For the CDR3, the DNA is TGTGCCAGCAGCTTAGGGTCCAGGGAAGGGAATCAGCCCCAGCATTTT. This gives the protein CASSLGSREGNQPQHF.